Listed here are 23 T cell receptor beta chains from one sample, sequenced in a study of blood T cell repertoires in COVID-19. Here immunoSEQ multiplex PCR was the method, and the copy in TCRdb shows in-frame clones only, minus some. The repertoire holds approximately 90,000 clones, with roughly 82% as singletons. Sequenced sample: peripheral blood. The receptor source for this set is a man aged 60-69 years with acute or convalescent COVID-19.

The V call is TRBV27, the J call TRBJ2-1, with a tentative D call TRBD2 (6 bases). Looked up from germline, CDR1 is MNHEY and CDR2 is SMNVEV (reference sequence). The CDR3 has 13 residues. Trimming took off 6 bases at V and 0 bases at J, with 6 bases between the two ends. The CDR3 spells CASRTSSYNEQFF. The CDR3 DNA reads TGTGCCAGCAGGACTAGCTCCTACAATGAGCAGTTCTTC.

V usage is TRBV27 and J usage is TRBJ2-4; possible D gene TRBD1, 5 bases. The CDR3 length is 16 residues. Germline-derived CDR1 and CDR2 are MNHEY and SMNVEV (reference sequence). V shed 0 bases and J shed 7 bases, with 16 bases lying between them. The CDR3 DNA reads TGTGCCAGCAGTTTATCGTCGCAAGGGGCGAGGAACATTCAGTACTTC. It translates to CASSLSSQGARNIQYF.

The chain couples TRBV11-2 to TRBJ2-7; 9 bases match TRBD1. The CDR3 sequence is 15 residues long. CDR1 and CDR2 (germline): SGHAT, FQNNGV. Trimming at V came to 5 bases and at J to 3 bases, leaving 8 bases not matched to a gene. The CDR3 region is CASSLTGTGIYEQYV. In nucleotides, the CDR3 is TGTGCCAGCAGCCTGACCGGGACAGGGATCTACGAGCAGTACGTC.

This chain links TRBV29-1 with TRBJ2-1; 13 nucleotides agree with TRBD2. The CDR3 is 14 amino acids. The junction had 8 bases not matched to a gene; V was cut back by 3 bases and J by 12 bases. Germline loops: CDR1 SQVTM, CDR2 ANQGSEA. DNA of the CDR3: TGCAGCGTTGAGGGACTAGCGGGATTTCCCTGGCAGTTCTTC. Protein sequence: CSVEGLAGFPWQFF.

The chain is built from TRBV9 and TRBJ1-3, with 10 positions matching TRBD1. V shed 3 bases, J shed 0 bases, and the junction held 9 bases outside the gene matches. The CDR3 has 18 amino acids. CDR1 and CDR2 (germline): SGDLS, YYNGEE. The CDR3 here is CASSARTGGINSGNTIYF. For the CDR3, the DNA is TGTGCCAGCAGCGCCCGGACAGGGGGGATAAACTCTGGAAACACCATATATTTT.

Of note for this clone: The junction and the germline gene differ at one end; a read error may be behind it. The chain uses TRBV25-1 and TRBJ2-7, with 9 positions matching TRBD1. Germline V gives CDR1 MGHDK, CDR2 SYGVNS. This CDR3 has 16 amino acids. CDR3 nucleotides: TGTGCCAGCAGTGGTAAACGGGGACAGGGCTCCTACGGGCAGTACTTC. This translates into CASSGKRGQGSYGQYF.

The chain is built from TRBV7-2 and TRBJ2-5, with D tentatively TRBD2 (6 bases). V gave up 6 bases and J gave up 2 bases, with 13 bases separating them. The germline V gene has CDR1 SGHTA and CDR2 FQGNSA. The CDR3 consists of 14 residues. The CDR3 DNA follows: TGTGCCAGCAGGGAGGGAGGTCGACAAGAGACCCAGTACTTC. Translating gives CASREGGRQETQYF.

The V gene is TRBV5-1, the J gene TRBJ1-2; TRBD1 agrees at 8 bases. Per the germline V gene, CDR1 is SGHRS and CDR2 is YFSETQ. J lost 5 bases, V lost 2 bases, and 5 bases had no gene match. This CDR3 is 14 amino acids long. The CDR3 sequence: CASSLGTGGYGYTF. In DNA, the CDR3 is TGCGCCAGCAGCTTAGGTACAGGGGGTTATGGCTACACCTTC.

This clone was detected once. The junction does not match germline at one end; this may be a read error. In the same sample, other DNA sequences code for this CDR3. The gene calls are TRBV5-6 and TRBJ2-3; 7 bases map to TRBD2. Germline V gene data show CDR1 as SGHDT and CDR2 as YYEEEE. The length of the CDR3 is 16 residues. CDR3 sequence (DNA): TGTGCCAGTAGCTTTTTGCGGGGGTTGGAAACAGATACGCAGTATTTT. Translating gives CASSFLRGLETDTQYF. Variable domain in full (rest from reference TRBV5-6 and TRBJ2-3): DAGVTQSPTHLIKTRGQQVTLRCSPKSGHDTVSWYQQALGQGPQFIFQYYEEEERQRGNFPDRFSGHQFPNYSSELNVNALLLGDSALYLCASSFLRGLETDTQYFGPGTRLTVL.

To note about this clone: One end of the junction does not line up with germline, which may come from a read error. The CDR3 bases are TGTGCCAGCACCTTGGGTACCAGGGGGCTTTCGCGGACTGAAGCTTTCTTT. Translating it yields CASTLGTRGLSRTEAFF. The chain couples TRBV5-4 to TRBJ1-1, with 8 positions matching TRBD1. The CDR3 spans 17 residues. Germline CDR1 and CDR2: SGHNT and YYREEE (reference sequence).

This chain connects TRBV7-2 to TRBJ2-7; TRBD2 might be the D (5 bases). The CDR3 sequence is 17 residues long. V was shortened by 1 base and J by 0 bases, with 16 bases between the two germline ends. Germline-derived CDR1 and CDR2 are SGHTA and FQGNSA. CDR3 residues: CASSLGSVSLASYEQYF. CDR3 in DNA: TGTGCCAGCAGCTTAGGATCGGTCAGCCTAGCCTCCTACGAGCAGTACTTC. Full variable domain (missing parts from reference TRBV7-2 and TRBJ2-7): GAGVSQSPSNKVTEKGKDVELRCDPISGHTALYWYRQSLGQGLEFLIYFQGNSAPDKSGLPSDRFSAERTGGSVSTLTIQRTQQEDSAVYLCASSLGSVSLASYEQYFGPGTRLTVT.

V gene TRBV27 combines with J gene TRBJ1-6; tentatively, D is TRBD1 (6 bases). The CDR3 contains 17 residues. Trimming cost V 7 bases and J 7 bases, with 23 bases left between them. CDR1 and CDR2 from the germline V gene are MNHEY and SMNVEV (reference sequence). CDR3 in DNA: TGTGCCAGCACCTCAACAGACACAGGGTATCAGAATTCACCCCTCCACTTT. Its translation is CASTSTDTGYQNSPLHF.

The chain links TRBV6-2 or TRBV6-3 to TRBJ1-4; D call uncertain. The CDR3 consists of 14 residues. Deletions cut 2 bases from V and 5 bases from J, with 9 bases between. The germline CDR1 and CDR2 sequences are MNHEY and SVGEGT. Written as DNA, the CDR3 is TGTGCCAGCAGTTACGGGCACGACAATGAAAAACTGTTTTTT. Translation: CASSYGHDNEKLFF.

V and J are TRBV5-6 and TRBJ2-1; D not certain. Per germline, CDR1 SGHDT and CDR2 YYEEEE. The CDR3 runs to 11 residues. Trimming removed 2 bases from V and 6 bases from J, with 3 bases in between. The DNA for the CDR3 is TGTGCCAGCAGCTTTAGCAATGAGCAGTTCTTC. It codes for CASSFSNEQFF.

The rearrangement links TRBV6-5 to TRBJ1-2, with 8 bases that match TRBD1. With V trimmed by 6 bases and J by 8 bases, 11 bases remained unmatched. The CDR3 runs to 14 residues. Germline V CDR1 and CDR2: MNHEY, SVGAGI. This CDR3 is CASSLQRTGQGYTF. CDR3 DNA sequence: TGTGCCAGCAGCCTCCAGCGGACAGGGCAAGGCTACACCTTC.

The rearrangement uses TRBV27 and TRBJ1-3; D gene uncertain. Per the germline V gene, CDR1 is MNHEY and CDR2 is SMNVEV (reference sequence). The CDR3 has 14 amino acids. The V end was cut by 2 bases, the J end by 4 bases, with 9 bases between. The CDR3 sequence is CASSLNGRGNTIYF. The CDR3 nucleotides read TGTGCCAGCAGTTTAAACGGGAGGGGAAACACCATATATTTT.

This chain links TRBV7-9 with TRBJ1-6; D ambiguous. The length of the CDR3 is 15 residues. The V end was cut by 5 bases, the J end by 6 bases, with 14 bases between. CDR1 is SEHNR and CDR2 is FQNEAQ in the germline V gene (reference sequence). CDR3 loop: CASSRQQYRNSPLHF. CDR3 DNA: TGTGCCAGCAGCCGACAACAGTACCGTAATTCACCCCTCCACTTT. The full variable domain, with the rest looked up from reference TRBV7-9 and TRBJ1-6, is DTGVSQNPRHKITKRGQNVTFRCDPISEHNRLYWYRQTLGQGPEFLTYFQNEAQLEKSRLLSDRFSAERPKGSFSTLEIQRTEQGDSAMYLCASSRQQYRNSPLHFGNGTRLTVT.

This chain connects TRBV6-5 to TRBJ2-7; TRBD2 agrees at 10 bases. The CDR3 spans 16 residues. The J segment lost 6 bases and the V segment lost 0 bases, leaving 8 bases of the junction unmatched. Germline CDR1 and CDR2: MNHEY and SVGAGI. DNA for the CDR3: TGTGCCAGCAGTTACTCGGCCAGCGGGGGGGCCCGCGAGCAGTACGTC. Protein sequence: CASSYSASGGAREQYV.

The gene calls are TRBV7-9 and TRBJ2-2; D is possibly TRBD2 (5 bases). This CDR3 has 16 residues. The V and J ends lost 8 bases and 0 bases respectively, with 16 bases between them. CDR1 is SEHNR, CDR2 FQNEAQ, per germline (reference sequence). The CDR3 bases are TGTGCCAGCGGACTCCTCCGAGGGACGAACACCGGGGAGCTGTTTTTT. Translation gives CASGLLRGTNTGELFF.

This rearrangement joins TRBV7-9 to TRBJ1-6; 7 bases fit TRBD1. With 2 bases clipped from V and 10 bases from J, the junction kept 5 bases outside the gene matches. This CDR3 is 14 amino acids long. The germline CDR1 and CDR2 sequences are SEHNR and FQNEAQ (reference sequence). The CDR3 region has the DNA TGTGCCAGCAGCTTAAACCAGGGGGTATCACCCCTCCACTTT. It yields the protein CASSLNQGVSPLHF.

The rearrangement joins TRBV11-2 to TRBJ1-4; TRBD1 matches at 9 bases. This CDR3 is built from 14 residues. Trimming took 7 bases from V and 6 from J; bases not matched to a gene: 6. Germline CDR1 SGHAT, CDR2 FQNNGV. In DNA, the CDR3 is TGTGCCAGCAAAGGACAGGGGCCTTATGAAAAACTGTTTTTT. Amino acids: CASKGQGPYEKLFF.

CDR3 protein: CASRGSVGLYSPLHF. The DNA for the CDR3 is TGTGCCAGCAGGGGGAGCGTAGGACTTTATTCACCCCTCCACTTT. This chain connects TRBV6-5 to TRBJ1-6, with D uncertain. This CDR3 has 15 amino acids. The V gene's germline CDR1 is MNHEY and CDR2 SVGAGI. V lost 6 bases to trimming and J lost 8 bases, with 17 bases between them.

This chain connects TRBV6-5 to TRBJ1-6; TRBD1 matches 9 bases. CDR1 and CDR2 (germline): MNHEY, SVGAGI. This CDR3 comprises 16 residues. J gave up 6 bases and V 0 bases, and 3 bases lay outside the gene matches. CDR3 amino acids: CASSYSGQGRNSPLHF. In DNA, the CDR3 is TGTGCCAGCAGTTACTCGGGACAGGGACGTAATTCACCCCTCCACTTT.